The following is a TCR beta chain sequence with its context. This sample is drawn from a study of shared T cell receptors in the human thymus. CDR1 is LGHNA, CDR2 YSLEER, per germline. The CDR3 is 17 amino acids. J gave up 3 bases and V 4 bases, and 7 bases lay outside the gene matches. Some clones are missing from TCRdb's copy, which holds only in-frame ones; the method was immunoSEQ multiplex PCR. The table lists some 700,000 clones, roughly 90% of them singletons. The same data also went into a second study, on human thymus T cells. That source adds: Resections obtained during corrective heart surgery supplied the thymus tissue. Related work showed strongly overlapping thymic repertoires across unrelated individuals.

The TCR originated in a boy under two years old with a congenital heart defect. The V gene is TRBV4-3, the J gene TRBJ2-3; 13 bases line up with TRBD2. Sequenced: thymocytes. The CDR3: CASSLDTSGRGTDTQYF. CDR3 DNA: TGCGCCAGCAGCCTAGATACTAGCGGGAGGGGAACAGATACGCAGTATTTT.